The 22 T cell receptor beta chains below were found in one sample sequenced in a study of blood T cell repertoires in COVID-19. TCRdb's copy holds only in-frame clones and misses some; the assay was immunoSEQ multiplex PCR. The data contain some 360,000 clones, about 88% of them singletons. Sequencing was performed on PBMCs or T cells enriched from blood (not recorded which). Source of these receptors: a woman aged 25 to 39 who had been exposed to COVID-19.

The rearrangement links TRBV28 to TRBJ2-7, with 7 positions matching TRBD1. Germline assignment: CDR1 MDHEN and CDR2 SYDVKM. V was pared by 7 bases and J by 3 bases, with 3 bases of the junction left unmatched. The length of the CDR3 is 12 residues. As DNA, the CDR3 is TGTGCCAGCATGACAGGGTTCTACGAGCAGTACTTC. This codes for CASMTGFYEQYF.

CDR3 DNA: TGTGCCAGCAGTTTGCGGGAGGGGTCCTACAATGAGCAGTTCTTC. It yields the protein CASSLREGSYNEQFF. This chain uses TRBV27 with TRBJ2-1, with 9 positions matching TRBD2. The CDR3 is made up of 15 amino acids. Losses at the gene ends were 3 bases for V and 1 base for J; bases not matched to a gene: 1. Germline assignment: CDR1 MNHEY and CDR2 SMNVEV (reference sequence).

The rearrangement uses TRBV7-8 and TRBJ1-1; D is unresolved. Germline lookup yields CDR1 SGHVS and CDR2 FQNEAQ. The V and J ends lost 2 bases and 1 base respectively, with 8 bases between them. The CDR3 has 14 amino acids. CDR3 sequence: CASSLISGNTEAFF. The CDR3 bases are TGTGCCAGCAGCTTAATTTCAGGGAACACTGAAGCTTTCTTT.

This clone was counted a single time. V and J are TRBV2 and TRBJ1-6; 8 bases are a match to TRBD1. Trimming at V came to 4 bases and at J to 8 bases, leaving 13 bases not matched to a gene. Germline CDR1 and CDR2: SNHLY and FYNNEI. The CDR3 has 17 residues. In DNA form, the CDR3 reads TGTGCCAGCAGTGGGGACAGGCCCTTGAATCGGGATTCACCCCTCCACTTT. Protein sequence: CASSGDRPLNRDSPLHF.

The V call is TRBV27, the J call TRBJ2-1; 9 bases are a match to TRBD2. The V gene's germline CDR1 is MNHEY and CDR2 SMNVEV (reference sequence). The J segment lost 5 bases and the V segment lost 3 bases, leaving 23 bases of the junction unmatched. The CDR3 loop spans 21 amino acids. CDR3 region: CASSFFFMGGLLAGPNNEQFF. DNA for the CDR3: TGTGCCAGCAGTTTCTTCTTCATGGGGGGGCTACTAGCGGGCCCAAACAATGAGCAGTTCTTC.

V is TRBV6-4 and J is TRBJ2-3; 9 bases are shared with TRBD1. J gave up 1 base and V 5 bases, and 10 bases lay outside the gene matches. In germline, CDR1 is MRHNA, CDR2 SNTAGT. This CDR3 spans 17 amino acids. DNA of the CDR3: TGTGCCAGCAGTCAACAATACCGGGACAGGGGCACAGATACGCAGTATTTT. Protein: CASSQQYRDRGTDTQYF.

The gene calls are TRBV30 and TRBJ1-1, with 8 bases matching TRBD1. Unmatched junction bases numbered 9, after V lost 3 bases and J lost 9 bases. The CDR3 runs to 13 residues. Per the germline V gene, CDR1 is GTSNPN and CDR2 is SVGIG (reference sequence). CDR3 sequence: CAWRVTGVRKAFF. In DNA form, the CDR3 reads TGTGCCTGGAGAGTGACAGGGGTCAGAAAAGCTTTCTTT.

The rearrangement links TRBV20-1 to TRBJ1-1, with TRBD1 matching over 7 bases. Germline CDR1 DFQATT, CDR2 SNEGSKA (reference sequence). V lost 3 bases and J lost 3; bases outside the gene matches: 7. This CDR3 is built from 14 residues. The CDR3 loop reads CSASEGAKDTEAFF. The CDR3 region has the DNA TGCAGTGCTAGTGAGGGGGCGAAGGACACTGAAGCTTTCTTT.

V and J are TRBV2 and TRBJ2-4, with 8 bases lining up with TRBD2. The CDR3 has 12 residues. Germline V lookup: CDR1 SNHLY, CDR2 FYNNEI. J gave up 4 bases and V 7 bases, and 0 bases lay outside the gene matches. This CDR3 is CASIAGKNIQYF. CDR3 DNA sequence: TGTGCCAGCATAGCGGGAAAAAACATTCAGTACTTC.

The chain carries TRBV9 and TRBJ2-1, with D maybe TRBD2 (6 bases). V lost 6 bases and J lost 3, with 22 bases in between. This CDR3 has 17 residues. In germline, CDR1 is SGDLS, CDR2 YYNGEE. For the CDR3, the DNA is TGTGCCAGCACTCCCACGACCGGGACTGGCGTCTACAATGAGCAGTTCTTC. Its translation: CASTPTTGTGVYNEQFF.

This clone has a count of ten or more. This chain joins TRBV27 and TRBJ2-7; TRBD2 agrees at 10 bases. CDR3 length: 12 residues. Germline V gene sequence: CDR1 MNHEY, CDR2 SMNVEV (reference sequence). V gave up 8 bases and J gave up 7 bases; unmatched junction bases: 5. The CDR3 DNA sequence: TGTGCCAGCCAGGGACTAGCGCGGGAGCAGTACTTC. Its protein product is CASQGLAREQYF.

The rearrangement joins TRBV6-2 or TRBV6-3 to TRBJ2-7; tentative D call: TRBD2 (5 bases). CDR1 and CDR2 (germline): MNHEY, SVGEGT. The length of the CDR3 is 15 residues. V dropped 0 bases and J dropped 4 bases, with 13 bases sitting between them. CDR3 protein: CASSYSAGMVYEQYF. DNA for the CDR3: TGTGCCAGCAGTTACTCGGCGGGTATGGTTTACGAGCAGTACTTC.

J is TRBJ1-3 and V is TRBV7-2; 7 nucleotides align to TRBD1. The CDR3 is made up of 17 amino acids. The V gene's germline CDR1 is SGHTA and CDR2 FQGNSA. V dropped 5 bases and J dropped 0; count of bases not matched to a gene: 10. CDR3 amino acids: CASSIFMTGSSGNTIYF. Written as DNA, the CDR3 is TGTGCCAGCAGCATCTTCATGACAGGGTCCTCTGGAAACACCATATATTTT.

V is TRBV7-9 and J is TRBJ2-7; D not resolved. Germline V gene sequence: CDR1 SEHNR, CDR2 FQNEAQ (reference sequence). This CDR3 contains 14 residues. Deletions cut 5 bases from V and 2 bases from J, with 13 bases between. The chain's CDR3 is CASSPPWQAYEQYF. The CDR3 DNA reads as TGTGCCAGCAGCCCTCCTTGGCAGGCCTACGAGCAGTACTTC.

This chain links TRBV28 with TRBJ2-3; 8 bases match TRBD1. The CDR3 is 18 amino acids. V lost 3 bases and J lost 1; bases outside the gene matches: 12. The V gene's germline CDR1 is MDHEN and CDR2 SYDVKM. The CDR3 loop reads CASSFGLISTGGTDTQYF. CDR3 sequence (DNA): TGTGCCAGCAGTTTCGGACTAATTTCGACAGGGGGCACAGATACGCAGTATTTT. Full variable domain (missing parts from reference TRBV28 and TRBJ2-3): DVKVTQSSRYLVKRTGEKVFLECVQDMDHENMFWYRQDPGLGLRLIYFSYDVKMKEKGDIPEGYSVSREKKERFSLILESASTNQTSMYLCASSFGLISTGGTDTQYFGPGTRLTVL.

The chain is built from TRBV19 and TRBJ2-1; D unclear. The V and J ends lost 3 bases and 2 bases respectively, with 2 bases between them. Per the germline V gene, CDR1 is LNHDA and CDR2 is SQIVND (reference sequence). The CDR3 sequence is 12 residues long. DNA of the CDR3: TGTGCCAGTAGTATCACCTACAATGAGCAGTTCTTC. This codes for CASSITYNEQFF.

This clone has a handful of counts. The chain carries TRBV6-6 and TRBJ2-7, with TRBD1 matching 8 bases. Per the germline V gene, CDR1 is MNHNY and CDR2 is SVGAGI (reference sequence). CDR3 size: 14 residues. With V trimmed by 6 bases and J by 0 bases, 4 bases remained unmatched. This CDR3 is CASSSTGGSYEQYF. The DNA of the CDR3 is TGTGCCAGCAGCAGTACAGGGGGCTCCTACGAGCAGTACTTC.

The chain combines TRBV27 with TRBJ1-6; TRBD1 matches 7 bases. The trim removed 7 bases at V and 8 bases at J, leaving 5 bases unmatched. CDR1 is MNHEY, CDR2 SMNVEV, per germline (reference sequence). This CDR3 contains 13 residues. Here the CDR3 DNA reads TGTGCCAGCAAGAACAGGGGTCATTCACCCCTCCACTTT. Protein product: CASKNRGHSPLHF.

The J gene is TRBJ2-1, the V gene TRBV6-2 or TRBV6-3, with D maybe TRBD2 (5 bases). This CDR3 spans 14 amino acids. The germline V and J ends were trimmed by 2 bases and 8 bases, with 13 bases remaining between them. Germline lookup yields CDR1 MNHEY and CDR2 SVGEGT. The CDR3 loop reads CASSYGGEGHEQFF. For the CDR3, the DNA is TGTGCCAGCAGTTACGGAGGAGAAGGCCATGAGCAGTTCTTC.

The chain uses TRBV30 and TRBJ2-6; TRBD1 might be the D (5 bases). Germline V gives CDR1 GTSNPN, CDR2 SVGIG (reference sequence). The CDR3 has 14 residues. V lost 1 base, J lost 2 bases, and 6 bases lay in between. The DNA of the CDR3 is TGTGCCTGGAGTGAGGGGACTGGGGCCAACGTCCTGACTTTC. This encodes CAWSEGTGANVLTF.

V usage is TRBV18 and J usage is TRBJ2-1; 10 nucleotides line up with TRBD2. The CDR3 consists of 15 residues. Germline V lookup: CDR1 KGHSH, CDR2 LQKENI. Germline trimming cut 3 bases from V and 3 bases from J; bases unmatched to any gene: 2. CDR3 nucleotide sequence: TGTGCCAGCTCACCTACTAGCGGGATCTACAATGAGCAGTTCTTC. The encoded protein is CASSPTSGIYNEQFF. The whole variable domain, filled in from reference TRBV18 and TRBJ2-1, reads NAGVMQNPRHLVRRRGQEARLRCSPMKGHSHVYWYRQLPEEGLKFMVYLQKENIIDESGMPKERFSAEFPKEGPSILRIQQVVRGDSAAYFCASSPTSGIYNEQFFGPGTRLTVL.

The chain joins TRBV5-8 to TRBJ2-1, with TRBD1 as a possible D gene (6 bases). V was pared by 4 bases and J by 1 base, with 15 bases between. The length of the CDR3 is 16 residues. CDR1 and CDR2 (germline): SGHTS, YDEGEE. The CDR3 coding sequence is TGTGCCAGCAGCCACGAAGGGGGTCCGTCCTACAATGAGCAGTTCTTC. Residues: CASSHEGGPSYNEQFF.